The clone carrying this T cell receptor beta chain came up a few times. Its specificity is not known. The sample belongs to a study of early T cells in non-severe SARS-CoV-2 infection. Whole-study results and caveats: Anti-spike CD8 responses were favored in VDJdb matching, and private and CD4 specificities were missed.

Germline V gene sequence: CDR1 DFQATT, CDR2 SNEGSKA (reference sequence). This CDR3 contains 15 residues. Trimming took 3 bases from V and 3 from J; bases not matched to a gene: 7. Unique molecular identifiers were attached to individual cDNA molecules. TCRdb processed the 5' RACE reads anew with MiXCR; each CDR3 protein has one entry. The sample records under 65,000 distinct CDR3 sequences, over 10% being singletons. The receptor comes from an adult who was a healthcare worker with PCR-confirmed SARS-CoV-2 infection or an uninfected control (not recorded which). The chain joins TRBV20-1 to TRBJ2-7, with 11 bases identical to TRBD1. This specimen consisted of whole blood, obtained at baseline. The CDR3 spells CSASPKDRGHYEQYF. The CDR3 DNA reads TGCAGTGCTAGCCCCAAGGACAGGGGGCACTACGAGCAGTACTTC.